Listed below are T cell receptor beta chains from one sample, sequenced in a study of shared clonotypes between healthy human individuals. Clones were sequenced by immunoSEQ multiplex PCR, and TCRdb holds only the in-frame ones, with some missing. The sample holds over 2 million clones, just under 95% seen once. The sequenced sample consisted of naive CD8+ T cells sorted from blood. The receptors originated from a man between 18 and 35 years old in good health. The CDR3 runs from the conserved cysteine through the conserved F or W. A D gene is named only where the DNA matches it firmly. Not every row has a clone size; where given, it reads once, few, many or a size class.

TRBJ2-2,NA,TRBV7-7,TRBD2,TGTGCTAGCAGCTTAAAAACCGGGACTATCAACACCGGGGAGCTGTTTTTT,CASSLKTGTINTGELFF
TRBJ2-3,NA,TRBV13,NA,TGTGCCAGCAGCTTGAGGGGTCCAGATACGCAGTATTTT,CASSLRGPDTQYF
TRBJ2-7,NA,TRBV30,TRBD1,TGTGCCTGGAGCCCTAGGGGGCCGCCCTACGAGCAGTACTTC,CAWSPRGPPYEQYF
TRBJ2-5,NA,TRBV7-8,TRBD1,TGTGCCAGCAGCCACACAGGGGTCCAAGAGACCCAGTACTTC,CASSHTGVQETQYF
TRBJ2-7,NA,TRBV9,NA,TGTGCCAGCAGCGTAGTGGGTTCCTACGAGCAGTACTTC,CASSVVGSYEQYF
TRBJ2-7,NA,TRBV7-6,TRBD1,TGTGCCAGCAGCCCGGACAGGGGGCTCAGCTACGAGCAGTACTTC,CASSPDRGLSYEQYF
TRBJ2-7,NA,TRBV4-1,TRBD2,TGCGCCAGCAGCCAAGAATGGGGAGGGGACTACTCCTACGAGCAGTACTTC,CASSQEWGGDYSYEQYF
TRBJ1-2,NA,TRBV7-2,TRBD1,TGTGCCAGCAGCTCGACGACAGGGGAGTACGGCTACACCTTC,CASSSTTGEYGYTF
TRBJ1-1,NA,TRBV6-5,NA,TGTGCCAGCAGTGCGAACCCAAGAAACACTGAAGCTTTCTTT,CASSANPRNTEAFF
TRBJ2-7,NA,TRBV21-1,NA,TGTGCCAGCAGCAAACGGGACAGGGCTTGCGCCTACGAGCAGTACTTC,CASSKRDRACAYEQYF
TRBJ1-1,NA,TRBV13,NA,TGTGCCAGCAGCTTAGAGGGTGGCACTGAAGCTTTCTTT,CASSLEGGTEAFF
TRBJ1-2,NA,TRBV5-6,TRBD1,TGTGCCAGCAGCCCGGAAGCGGACCTGGGACAGGCTTACTATGGCTACACCTTC,CASSPEADLGQAYYGYTF
TRBJ1-1,once,TRBV7-9,NA,TGTGCCAGCAGCTTAAACACAGGGATGAACACTGAAGCTTTCTTT,CASSLNTGMNTEAFF
TRBJ2-7,once,TRBV7-6,NA,TGTGCCAGCAGCCAGGCGTCAGGGAGCACCTACGAGCAGTACTTC,CASSQASGSTYEQYF
TRBJ2-7,once,TRBV7-2,NA,TGTGCCAGCAGCTTAGCGGAACCCCAATCGGAGGGGATGGACGAGCAGTACTTC,CASSLAEPQSEGMDEQYF
TRBJ2-1,once,TRBV6-6,NA,TGTGCCAGCAACCAGATGGGCGAGAATGAGCAGTTCTTC,CASNQMGENEQFF
TRBJ2-1,NA,TRBV4-1,NA,TGCGCCAGCAGCCAAGACAGTGGAGGGTACAATGAGCAGTTCTTC,CASSQDSGGYNEQFF
TRBJ2-7,NA,TRBV7-9,NA,TGTGCCAGCAGCCTAGATGGGGGACAAGGTACCTACGAGCAGTACTTC,CASSLDGGQGTYEQYF
TRBJ2-5,NA,TRBV5-6,NA,TGTGCCAGCAGCCCCCCGGGGGAAGAGACCCAGTACTTC,CASSPPGEETQYF
TRBJ2-1,NA,TRBV29-1,TRBD2,TGCAGCGTTGAAGATCCACTAGCGGGGTATGAGCAGTTCTTC,CSVEDPLAGYEQFF
TRBJ1-4,NA,TRBV28,NA,TGTGCCAGCAGTTTTCGGCCAGGAGGTGAAAAACTGTTTTTT,CASSFRPGGEKLFF
TRBJ1-4,NA,TRBV16,NA,TGTGCCAGCAGCCAAGGGAGAACAGGGATTGGTGAAAAACTGTTTTTT,CASSQGRTGIGEKLFF
TRBJ2-7,NA,TRBV30,TRBD2,TGTGCCTGGACAACTAGCGGGAGCTACGAGCAGTACTTC,CAWTTSGSYEQYF
TRBJ2-5,NA,TRBV4-2,TRBD2,TGTGCCAGCAGCCAGGGACTAGCGGAGACCCAGTACTTC,CASSQGLAETQYF
TRBJ1-1,NA,TRBV2,NA,TGTGCCAGCGAGGGGGGAACCACTGAAGCTTTCTTT,CASEGGTTEAFF
TRBJ1-1,NA,TRBV29-1,NA,TGCAGCGTTGAAGGGCAGACACTGGACACTGAAGCTTTCTTT,CSVEGQTLDTEAFF
TRBJ2-2,NA,TRBV4-3,NA,TGCGCCAGCAGCCAAGCCTTGGGACTGTCTACCGCGAACACCGGGGAGCTGTTTTTT,CASSQALGLSTANTGELFF
TRBJ2-5,NA,TRBV9,TRBD1,TGTGCCAGCAGCCTGTCGGGACAGGGGGGAGAGACCCAGTACTTC,CASSLSGQGGETQYF
TRBJ1-2,NA,TRBV6-5,NA,TGTGCCAGCAGCCCCGGACAGTTCTTCTATGGCTACACCTTC,CASSPGQFFYGYTF
TRBJ1-5,few,TRBV4-2,NA,TGTGCCAGCAGCCCCCGGGGAGGGAATCAGCCCCAGCATTTT,CASSPRGGNQPQHF
TRBJ1-2,NA,TRBV5-6,NA,TGTGCCAGCAGCTTAATCGGGGGCTCTAACTATGGCTACACCTTC,CASSLIGGSNYGYTF
TRBJ1-3,NA,TRBV4-1,NA,TGCGCCAGCAGCCAAGTGCCCGACTCTGGAAACACCATATATTTT,CASSQVPDSGNTIYF
TRBJ1-5,NA,TRBV6-6,NA,TGTGCCAGCAGTTACTCGAGAGGGGACGGACAGCCCCAGCATTTT,CASSYSRGDGQPQHF
TRBJ2-7,NA,TRBV9,TRBD1,TGTGCCAGCAGCGGGACAGGGGACTACGAGCAGTACTTC,CASSGTGDYEQYF
TRBJ1-2,NA,TRBV10-3,NA,TGTGCCATCAGTGAAGATTCCGGGGCATATGGCTACACCTTC,CAISEDSGAYGYTF
TRBJ2-7,once,TRBV5-4,NA,TGTGCCAGCAGCTTGTGGGGCTCAGGGGTCGGCTACGAGCAGTACTTC,CASSLWGSGVGYEQYF
TRBJ2-1,NA,TRBV7-9,TRBD2,TGTGCCAGCAGCAGATCTAGCGGGGGGACGACCTACAATGAGCAGTTCTTC,CASSRSSGGTTYNEQFF
TRBJ1-5,NA,TRBV18,TRBD1,TGTGCCAGCTCACCAGAAGACAGGGGGCTAGGTCAGCCCCAGCATTTT,CASSPEDRGLGQPQHF
TRBJ1-1,NA,TRBV30,NA,TGTGCCTGGAGTGTATTGAACACTGAAGCTTTCTTT,CAWSVLNTEAFF
TRBJ2-2,NA,TRBV7-9,TRBD2,TGTGCCAGCAGCCCCTTAGCGGGGAGGAACACCGGGGAGCTGTTTTTT,CASSPLAGRNTGELFF
TRBJ1-5,NA,TRBV19,NA,TGTGCCAGTAGTCTGTCCGGGACGGTCAATCAGCCCCAGCATTTT,CASSLSGTVNQPQHF
TRBJ1-1,once,TRBV28,NA,TGTGCCAGCAGTCACCATCAGGGGTACATGAACACTGAAGCTTTCTTT,CASSHHQGYMNTEAFF
TRBJ2-5,NA,TRBV6-6,TRBD2,TGTGCCAGCAGTTACTCGAGCGGACTAGCGGGAGAGACCCAGTACTTC,CASSYSSGLAGETQYF
TRBJ2-2,NA,TRBV5-5,TRBD2,TGTGCCAGCAGCGAAGCGGGAGACAACACCGGGGAGCTGTTTTTT,CASSEAGDNTGELFF
TRBJ1-3,NA,TRBV28,TRBD1,TGTGCCAGCAGCCCCCAGGGGGGTTATGGAAACACCATATATTTT,CASSPQGGYGNTIYF
TRBJ2-1,NA,TRBV14,TRBD2,TGTGCCAGCAGCCAAGATTCGTTCAGCGGGGGCCATAATGAGCAGTTCTTC,CASSQDSFSGGHNEQFF
TRBJ2-6,NA,TRBV5-6,NA,TGTGCCAGTATGGGGCACTCTGGGGCCAACGTCCTGACTTTC,CASMGHSGANVLTF
TRBJ1-1,NA,TRBV7-9,TRBD1,TGTGCCAGCAGCCACAGGGGAGGAACTGAAGCTTTCTTT,CASSHRGGTEAFF
TRBJ2-7,NA,TRBV6-1,NA,TGTGCCAGCAGTACCCGGGGCTCCTACGAGCAGTACTTC,CASSTRGSYEQYF
TRBJ2-3,NA,TRBV13,NA,TGTGCCAGCACCACCCTCGGGACAGATACGCAGTATTTT,CASTTLGTDTQYF
TRBJ2-1,NA,TRBV19,NA,TGTGCCAGTAGTATAGATCAAGAGGGCCATGAGCAGTTCTTC,CASSIDQEGHEQFF
TRBJ2-7,NA,TRBV27,TRBD1,TGTGCCAGCAGTTCCCTGACAGGGGGAACTATCTACGAGCAGTACTTC,CASSSLTGGTIYEQYF